Presented here are 22 T cell receptor beta chains from one specimen sequenced in a study of blood T cell repertoires in COVID-19. TCRdb's table, derived via immunoSEQ multiplex PCR, lists solely in-frame clones and lacks some. The sample lists more than 75,000 clones; roughly 89% were seen once. Sequenced input: peripheral blood. Every receptor here comes from a man aged 50 to 59 with acute or convalescent COVID-19.

In regard to this clone: An end of the junction differs from the germline gene, which may be a read error. The chain carries TRBV7-9 and TRBJ2-1; D is possibly TRBD2 (6 bases). CDR1 is SEHNR and CDR2 is FQNEAQ in the germline V gene (reference sequence). This CDR3 has 15 amino acids. The CDR3 here is CASGLALGTDNEQFF. The CDR3, as DNA: TGTGCCAGCGGCTTAGCGCTTGGGACTGACAATGAGCAGTTCTTC. The full variable domain, rest sourced from reference TRBV7-9 and TRBJ2-1, is DTGVSQNPRHKITKRGQNVTFRCDPISEHNRLYWYRQTLGQGPEFLTYFQNEAQLEKSRLLSDRFSAERPKGSFSTLEIQRTEQGDSAMYLCASGLALGTDNEQFFGPGTRLTVL.

The V call is TRBV27, the J call TRBJ2-5, with a weak D call TRBD2 (6 bases). Trimming removed 7 bases at V and 1 base at J, with 16 bases between. The germline V gene encodes CDR1 MNHEY and CDR2 SMNVEV (reference sequence). This CDR3 region has 15 residues. The CDR3 loop reads CASKNAGGTQETQYF. The CDR3 region has the DNA TGTGCCAGCAAAAACGCCGGGGGTACCCAAGAGACCCAGTACTTC.

The chain combines TRBV4-3 with TRBJ1-1; D call uncertain. The V gene lost 1 base and the J gene lost 6 bases, with 12 bases spanning the gap. Germline-derived CDR1 and CDR2 are LGHNA and YSLEER. The CDR3 runs to 14 residues. The CDR3 here is CASSQGMRLPEAFF. The CDR3 nucleotides are TGCGCCAGCAGCCAAGGGATGCGGTTGCCTGAAGCTTTCTTT.

The chain couples TRBV5-4 to TRBJ2-1; TRBD1 agrees at 7 bases. The CDR3 consists of 13 residues. Germline trimming cut 2 bases from V and 10 bases from J; bases unmatched to any gene: 6. Germline V gene data show CDR1 as SGHNT and CDR2 as YYREEE (reference sequence). CDR3 in amino acids: CASSLGGAREQFF. The CDR3 nucleotides read TGTGCCAGCAGCTTAGGGGGCGCAAGGGAGCAGTTCTTC.

This clone was observed a single time. DNA of the CDR3: TGTGCCAGCAGCCGATCCACAGGGAGCACTGAAGCTTTCTTT. Translating gives CASSRSTGSTEAFF. The genes are TRBV7-8 and TRBJ1-1; D perhaps matches TRBD1 (6 bases). Germline values: CDR1 SGHVS, CDR2 FQNEAQ. Trimming stripped 5 bases from V and 4 bases from J, with 14 bases between. CDR3 length: 14 amino acids.

The chain has TRBV19 and TRBJ1-5; no clear D gene. Trimming shortened V by 0 bases and J by 5 bases, and 11 bases separated the two germline ends. Germline V gene sequence: CDR1 LNHDA, CDR2 SQIVND (reference sequence). The CDR3 runs 15 residues. The DNA of the CDR3 is TGTGCCAGTAGTATAGAGGCGGTCGGGGATCAGCCCCAGCATTTT. It yields the protein CASSIEAVGDQPQHF.

The chain couples TRBV9 to TRBJ2-1; 7 bases map to TRBD1. The germline CDR1 and CDR2 sequences are SGDLS and YYNGEE. The CDR3 extends over 16 amino acids. With V trimmed by 4 bases and J by 1 base, 8 bases remained unmatched. CDR3 sequence: CASSPKTGNSYNEQFF. The CDR3 DNA is TGTGCCAGCAGCCCGAAGACAGGGAATTCCTACAATGAGCAGTTCTTC.

This chain links TRBV14 with TRBJ2-7, with 7 bases aligning to TRBD2. CDR3 length: 17 amino acids. Looked up from germline, CDR1 is SGHDN and CDR2 is FVKESK. V lost 1 base, J lost 5 bases, and 14 bases stayed unmatched. CDR3 bases: TGTGCCAGCAGCCAAGGGGGTTTGAGGCGGGAGAGTAACGAGCAGTACTTC. Translating gives CASSQGGLRRESNEQYF.

The rearrangement joins TRBV24-1 to TRBJ2-5; maybe TRBD1 (6 bases). The CDR3 spans 15 residues. CDR1 and CDR2 from the germline V gene are KGHDR and SFDVKD. Trimming removed 0 bases at V and 5 bases at J, with 12 bases between. The CDR3 region is CATSDLQGSGETQYF. CDR3 in DNA: TGTGCCACCAGTGATTTGCAGGGGTCCGGCGAGACCCAGTACTTC.

This clone was seen a single time. The gene calls are TRBV6-5 and TRBJ1-1; D remains unclear. The CDR3 sequence is 15 residues long. The V end was cut by 7 bases, the J end by 3 bases, with 18 bases between. The germline V gene encodes CDR1 MNHEY and CDR2 SVGAGI. The CDR3, as DNA: TGTGCCAGCACCGCCCTCCCGGAGGTACACACTGAAGCTTTCTTT. It translates to CASTALPEVHTEAFF.

The J gene is TRBJ1-1, the V gene TRBV7-8; 9 bases are a match to TRBD1. The CDR3 length is 14 residues. Germline V gene sequence: CDR1 SGHVS, CDR2 FQNEAQ. The ends lost 5 bases at V and 0 bases at J; junction bases unmatched: 1. This CDR3 is CASSGDRVNTEAFF. DNA of the CDR3: TGTGCCAGCAGCGGGGACAGGGTGAACACTGAAGCTTTCTTT.

The chain has TRBV5-1 and TRBJ1-2; D is unresolved. V lost 0 bases and J lost 7, with 10 bases in between. Germline V CDR1 and CDR2: SGHRS, YFSETQ. The CDR3 is 13 residues long. The CDR3 here is CASSLADSFGYTF. The CDR3 region has the DNA TGCGCCAGCAGCTTGGCCGATAGTTTTGGCTACACCTTC.

The rearrangement joins TRBV19 to TRBJ1-2; TRBD1 matches at 7 bases. Looked up from germline, CDR1 is LNHDA and CDR2 is SQIVND (reference sequence). The CDR3 length is 13 residues. Trimming took 3 bases from V and 6 from J; bases not matched to a gene: 4. The DNA for the CDR3 is TGTGCCAGTAGTATCCTGGACAGGAATGGCTACACCTTC. Encoded protein: CASSILDRNGYTF.

The chain carries TRBV10-3 and TRBJ1-6; no definite D call. The CDR3 spans 14 residues. CDR1 and CDR2 from the germline V gene are ENHRY and SYGVKD. The V gene lost 6 bases and the J gene lost 7 bases, with 13 bases spanning the gap. As DNA, the CDR3 is TGTGCCATCAGCTACAGTGGATCAAATTCACCCCTCCACTTT. Translated: CAISYSGSNSPLHF.

The chain combines TRBV5-1 with TRBJ2-1, with 10 bases fitting TRBD2. Germline values: CDR1 SGHRS, CDR2 YFSETQ. V shed 0 bases and J 6 bases; nucleotides not matched to a gene: 3. The CDR3 consists of 15 residues. CDR3 region: CASSLDSGRINEQFF. The DNA for the CDR3 is TGCGCCAGCAGCTTGGATAGCGGGAGGATCAATGAGCAGTTCTTC.

The chain carries TRBV9 and TRBJ2-1, with 8 bases fitting TRBD1. Germline CDR1 and CDR2: SGDLS and YYNGEE. V lost 3 bases and J lost 0; bases outside the gene matches: 14. This CDR3 is 19 amino acids long. CDR3 amino acids: CASSGKGQDSVSSYNEQFF. The CDR3 DNA sequence: TGTGCCAGCAGCGGAAAGGGACAGGACAGCGTAAGCTCCTACAATGAGCAGTTCTTC.

This sequence joins TRBV6-5 and TRBJ2-2, with D possibly TRBD2 on 6 matching bases. V was pared by 5 bases and J by 7 bases, with 17 bases between. The CDR3 has 15 amino acids. Looked up from germline, CDR1 is MNHEY and CDR2 is SVGAGI. The CDR3 loop reads CASSLEGLASGELFF. CDR3 sequence (DNA): TGTGCCAGCAGTCTGGAGGGGCTAGCGAGCGGGGAGCTGTTTTTT.

V gene TRBV30 combines with J gene TRBJ2-2; 7 nucleotides line up with TRBD2. The V gene end was trimmed by 4 bases and the J gene end by 5 bases; junction bases not matched to a gene: 7. The CDR3 is 14 amino acids. CDR1 is GTSNPN and CDR2 is SVGIG in the germline V gene (reference sequence). CDR3 nucleotides: TGTGCCTGGAACACGGGGGGTTGGACCGGGGAGCTGTTTTTT. Translating it yields CAWNTGGWTGELFF.

This clone was seen only a few times. V is TRBV6-2 or TRBV6-3 and J is TRBJ2-7; a weak D match, TRBD2 (6 bases). The CDR3 covers 15 residues. With 4 bases removed from V and 0 bases from J, the gap between germline ends came to 13 bases. Germline loops: CDR1 MNHEY, CDR2 SVGEGT. CDR3 DNA: TGTGCCAGCAGTTCGGGACTGAGGAGCTCCTACGAGCAGTACGTC. It is translated as CASSSGLRSSYEQYV.

The chain has TRBV4-3 and TRBJ1-4, with a weak D call TRBD1 (5 bases). The V end lost 0 bases, the J end lost 5 bases, and 22 bases lay between the germline ends. The V gene's germline CDR1 is LGHNA and CDR2 YSLEER. CDR3 length equals 19 residues. This chain's CDR3 is CASSQEIRTGLIGNEKLFF. CDR3 bases: TGCGCCAGCAGCCAAGAGATTCGAACGGGACTTATAGGGAATGAAAAACTGTTTTTT.

The chain recombines TRBV5-1 with TRBJ2-1; 8 nucleotides line up with TRBD1. Germline V gene sequence: CDR1 SGHRS, CDR2 YFSETQ. The CDR3 contains 15 residues. J was trimmed by 8 bases and V by 2 bases; bases with no gene match: 9. The chain's CDR3 is CASSLWTGRGDEQFF. The CDR3 bases are TGCGCCAGCAGCTTATGGACAGGGCGGGGCGATGAGCAGTTCTTC.

The chain joins TRBV28 to TRBJ1-6, with 8 bases fitting TRBD1. The germline CDR1 and CDR2 sequences are MDHEN and SYDVKM. The CDR3 sequence is 15 residues long. V lost 5 bases and J lost 7; bases outside the gene matches: 7. In DNA form, the CDR3 reads TGTGCCAGCAGTCACGCAGACAGGGGCAATTCACCCCTCCACTTT. It yields the protein CASSHADRGNSPLHF.